This T cell receptor (beta chain) was obtained from a study of Graves' ophthalmopathy and Graves' hyperthyroidism (dated 2018 in TCRdb). About the study as a whole: Peripheral blood was collected at initial diagnosis, prior to any treatment. TCR beta repertoire signatures were used to distinguish Graves' ophthalmopathy from Graves' hyperthyroidism and to predict progression to ophthalmopathy. In total, 135 blood samples were TCR-sequenced: some 43 ophthalmopathy, under 80 hyperthyroidism and approximately 17 hyperthyroidism-to-ophthalmopathy patients. A discovery set of 100 patients (roughly 43 ophthalmopathy, about 55 stable hyperthyroidism) was enrolled to explore V-J signatures distinguishing ophthalmopathy from hyperthyroidism. An independent validation cohort comprised roughly 20 hyperthyroidism patients and over 15 patients who later progressed from hyperthyroidism to ophthalmopathy. T-cell repertoires of thyroid tissue and blood were compared in over five hyperthyroidism patients. After sampling, hyperthyroidism patients received methimazole starting at 30 mg daily, and ophthalmopathy patients received high-dose intravenous methylprednisolone. The paper as a whole reports these results and caveats: Sample size was not statistically predetermined, and group allocation was not concealed from the investigators. Ophthalmopathy was separated from stable hyperthyroidism by the 13-signature model with around 89% sensitivity and just under 84% specificity in cross-validation and with 80%/75% in the test set. In validation, the model predicted ophthalmopathy progression with 70.59% sensitivity and 72% to 80% specificity; approximately 12 predicted patients were CT-confirmed with GO in a median of approximately 6.5 months. Most expanded thyroid clonotypes with frequency above 0.001 were also detected in blood, suggesting blood repertoires may reflect the thyroid immune response.

The ophthalmopathy patients had moderately to severely active disease, with a Clinical Activity Score of 3 or higher, a NOSPECS grade of 4 or higher, and a disease duration of less than 3 months. Patients with other autoimmune diseases, uncontrolled infections, pregnancy or lactation were excluded. Diagnosis relied on clinical symptoms, serum thyroxine, TRAb, thyroid ultrasound and orbital computed tomography. Ficoll-Paque density gradient centrifugation was used to isolate PBMCs from approximately 11 ml of fresh peripheral blood. Trizol reagent was used to extract the total RNA, and its quality was then checked on an Agilent 2100 Bioanalyzer. This clonotype was found a few times. There is no known antigen for this receptor. Qualities for individual bases were not recorded, and no much larger clone is one base off. For repertoire sequencing, TCR beta CDR3 regions were amplified from RNA transcripts. The first round was an RT-PCR using HTBI primers with the Qiagen OneStep RT-PCR kit, and this first round was followed by a second-round multiplex PCR, then size selection and purification. Libraries were sequenced paired-end with 100 bp reads on an Illumina HiSeq2000. The original methods were these. SOAPnuke was used to process the reads, throwing out any read that had adapters, had uncalled bases, had a mean Phred below 15, or lacked an exact constant-primer or identifier match. COPE v1.2.5 was used to merge high-quality paired reads. Clonotypes were defined as unique nucleotide sequences and were aligned to IMGT TRB V, D and J references using MiTCR v1.1. Only V-J combinations with frequency above 0.0001 were analysed, covering approximately 99% of repertoires. For each V-J combination, a TCR clonal expansion and chaos score was defined as F50 clonal expansion divided by the chaos observed in the TCRdist matrix. Welch's t-statistics and random forest were used to narrow the features down to around twelve V-J combinations, which were then fed into a naive Bayes classifier. The Morisita-Horn index was used to measure how similar the thyroid and blood repertoires were. Using fastp at Q25 and MiXCR, TCRdb reprocessed the public reads and kept productive beta chains. Duplicate CDR3 protein sequences are folded into a single record with the most common DNA and genes. TCRdb assigned the V and J calls; the authors' analysis was not used. The sample table shows 340,000 or so distinct CDR3 sequences, and roughly 15% are seen once. Clones ranked in the top ten supply more than 9% of the sample.

This TCR was recovered from an adult man with Graves' ophthalmopathy. The source material was peripheral blood.

CDR3 sequence: CASSPQSHTNTGELFF. Read as DNA, the sequence is TGTGCCAGCTCACCACAAAGCCACACTAACACCGGGGAGCTGTTTTTT. In this chain, TRBV18 is recombined with TRBJ2-2; the D gene is not confidently resolved. CDR1 KGHSH and CDR2 LQKENI were looked up in the germline V gene. The CDR3 sequence holds 16 residues, the cysteine and phenylalanine included. Only the CDR3 part of the read is kept: 48 bases, read in frame from the first base. V is pared back by 1 base and J by 2 bases, with 11 bases lying between the germline termini. Outside the CDR3, residues come from the reference TRBV18 and TRBJ2-2 proteins, so the full variable domain is: NAGVMQNPRHLVRRRGQEARLRCSPMKGHSHVYWYRQLPEEGLKFMVYLQKENIIDESGMPKERFSAEFPKEGPSILRIQQVVRGDSAAYFCASSPQSHTNTGELFFGEGSRLTVL.